This T cell receptor (beta chain) was sequenced during a study of blood T cell repertoires in COVID-19. Study summary: COVID-19 samples from acute and convalescent phases originated in the United States, Italy and Spain.

Per the original data handling: For nucleated cells, counts were estimated from reference gene primer amplification. Measured with immunoSEQ multiplex PCR; TCRdb has only the in-frame clones, and not every one. V and J calls and clone size are given by that table; D and trimming were obtained from the DNA. Of 150,000 to 200,000 clones in the sample, 88% were seen once. Source material: peripheral blood. This receptor was obtained from a woman aged 25-40 years with acute or convalescent COVID-19.

For the CDR3, the DNA is TGTGCCAGCAGTTACCAGGCAGGGAGGCCCTACGAGCAGTACTTC. Its protein product is CASSYQAGRPYEQYF. The chain employs TRBV6-5 and TRBJ2-7, with a possible D match to TRBD2 (6 bases). V lost 2 bases, J lost 2 bases, and 13 bases lay in between. Looked up from germline, CDR1 is MNHEY and CDR2 is SVGAGI. The CDR3 is 15 amino acids.